This entry lists 24 T cell receptor beta chains sequenced from one sample in a study of T cells after yellow fever vaccination. TCRdb re-analysed the 5' RACE reads in MiXCR, keeping a single row per CDR3 protein. Here the sample spans hundreds of thousands of distinct CDR3 sequences, around 10% being singletons. The sequenced sample was PBMCs, obtained on the day of the first yellow fever vaccination. The receptors shown here come from a man younger than 35 who received the YFV17D yellow fever vaccine.

This rearrangement joins TRBV5-1 to TRBJ1-1; D is perhaps TRBD1 (5 bases). The germline gives CDR1 SGHRS, CDR2 YFSETQ. Trimming took off 2 bases at V and 1 base at J, with 12 bases between the two ends. This CDR3 is 15 amino acids long. The CDR3 coding sequence is TGCGCCAGCAGCTTCCAGGGAACGGCGAACACTGAAGCTTTCTTT. It codes for CASSFQGTANTEAFF.

This clonotype was seen a handful of times. The chain joins TRBV14 to TRBJ2-7, with D possibly TRBD2 on 5 matching bases. Trimming took 4 bases from V and 5 from J, leaving 18 bases between them. Germline CDR1 is SGHDN and CDR2 is FVKESK. This CDR3 region has 15 residues. CDR3 protein: CASSLLLGSWDEQYF. The CDR3 nucleotides are TGTGCCAGCAGCCTCCTCCTAGGGAGCTGGGACGAGCAGTACTTC.

The rearrangement joins TRBV29-1 to TRBJ2-3; D tentatively reads TRBD1 or TRBD2 (5 bases each). Trimming took 3 bases from V and 5 from J, leaving 21 bases between them. Looked up from germline, CDR1 is SQVTM and CDR2 is ANQGSEA. The CDR3 has 16 amino acids. CDR3 coding DNA: TGCAGCGTTGATGGTGGCTTCCTGACTGGGGGAGATACGCAGTATTTT. It yields the protein CSVDGGFLTGGDTQYF.

V usage is TRBV7-6 and J usage is TRBJ2-5; D is perhaps TRBD2 (6 bases). Trimming cost V 5 bases and J 5 bases, with 18 bases left between them. This CDR3 is built from 15 residues. Germline lookup yields CDR1 SGHVS and CDR2 FNYEAQ. Here the CDR3 DNA reads TGTGCCAGCAGCCCCCGCTACGGGGGAAGGGAGACCCAGTACTTC. Its protein product is CASSPRYGGRETQYF.

The rearrangement joins TRBV19 to TRBJ1-2, with D perhaps TRBD1 (5 bases). CDR1 and CDR2 from the germline V gene are LNHDA and SQIVND (reference sequence). The CDR3 is 13 residues long. Trimming stripped 9 bases from V and 8 bases from J, with 19 bases between. The CDR3, as DNA: TGTGCCAGCCGGGACGGACTCCTGGTCGGCTACACCTTC. The encoded protein is CASRDGLLVGYTF.

The chain employs TRBV2 and TRBJ1-6, with a possible D match to TRBD1 (5 bases). Germline-derived CDR1 and CDR2 are SNHLY and FYNNEI. The CDR3 is made up of 14 amino acids. V lost 4 bases and J lost 13, with 17 bases in between. CDR3 nucleotide sequence: TGTGCCAGCAGTGTGGGGCCCGGTACGGGTCCCCTCCACTTT. Amino acids: CASSVGPGTGPLHF.

This clonotype was found a few times. The V and J genes are TRBV2 and TRBJ1-2; D perhaps matches TRBD1 (6 bases). The germline CDR1 and CDR2 sequences are SNHLY and FYNNEI. The CDR3 covers 15 residues. V shed 4 bases and J shed 5 bases, with 17 bases lying between them. CDR3 in amino acids: CASSVIGQMIYGYTF. The CDR3, as DNA: TGTGCCAGCAGTGTTATTGGACAGATGATTTATGGCTACACCTTC. The variable domain in full, completed from reference TRBV2 and TRBJ1-2, reads EPEVTQTPSHQVTQMGQEVILRCVPISNHLYFYWYRQILGQKVEFLVSFYNNEISEKSEIFDDQFSVERPDGSNFTLKIRSTKLEDSAMYFCASSVIGQMIYGYTFGSGTRLTVV.

This sequence joins TRBV6-2 or TRBV6-3 and TRBJ1-6; D not resolved. CDR1 MNHEY and CDR2 SVGEGT come from the germline V gene. V lost 6 bases and J lost 9, with 21 bases in between. The CDR3 covers 16 residues. CDR3 bases: TGTGCCAGCAGCCCGCACCTGGCGGCACTCGGTTCACCCCTCCACTTT. Protein product: CASSPHLAALGSPLHF.

This clonotype was picked up a small number of times. The chain carries TRBV4-1 and TRBJ2-3; 7 positions agree with TRBD2. CDR1 is MGHRA and CDR2 is YSYEKL in the germline V gene. V was clipped by 0 bases and J by 8 bases; unmatched bases: 2. CDR3 length: 13 residues. The CDR3 region is CASSQEAGVTQYF. CDR3 in DNA: TGCGCCAGCAGCCAAGAGGCGGGGGTTACGCAGTATTTT.

This clonotype turned up a few times. This chain links TRBV5-6 with TRBJ1-4; 7 bases match TRBD1. Germline V lookup: CDR1 SGHDT, CDR2 YYEEEE. Trimming took 5 bases from V and 0 from J; bases not matched to a gene: 7. There are 16 residues in the CDR3. The CDR3 loop is CASSLTGTATNEKLFF. Here the CDR3 DNA reads TGTGCCAGCAGTTTAACCGGGACAGCAACTAATGAAAAACTGTTTTTT.

This clonotype showed up just a few times. The rearrangement uses TRBV12-3 or TRBV12-4 and TRBJ2-7; D is unclear. This CDR3 spans 12 amino acids. The germline V and J ends were trimmed by 3 bases and 2 bases, with 5 bases remaining between them. CDR3 coding DNA: TGTGCCAGCAGTTTCGTCACCTACGAGCAGTACTTC. Its translation is CASSFVTYEQYF.

V is TRBV20-1 and J is TRBJ2-2; no reliable D call. This CDR3 spans 14 amino acids. Trimming took 0 bases from V and 4 from J, leaving 9 bases between them. CDR1 is DFQATT, CDR2 SNEGSKA, per germline (reference sequence). CDR3 loop: CSARDLQTTGELFF. The DNA of the CDR3 is TGCAGTGCTAGAGATCTACAGACCACCGGGGAGCTGTTTTTT.

The rearrangement uses TRBV23-1 and TRBJ1-1; 9 bases map to TRBD1. TRBV23-1 is filed as an ORF, its function uncertain. The J segment lost 6 bases and the V segment lost 4 bases, leaving 6 bases of the junction unmatched. The CDR3 is made up of 14 amino acids. CDR3 region: CASSPRDREPEAFF. CDR3 in DNA: TGCGCCAGCAGTCCTCGGGACAGGGAGCCTGAAGCTTTCTTT.

This clonotype was counted at least ten times. The V and J genes are TRBV7-9 and TRBJ2-7, with 8 bases fitting TRBD2. CDR3 length equals 16 residues. The trim removed 4 bases at V and 0 bases at J, leaving 8 bases unmatched. The germline CDR1 and CDR2 sequences are SEHNR and FQNEAQ (reference sequence). Here the CDR3 DNA reads TGTGCCAGCAGCTCAACTTGGCGGGGGGACTCCTACGAGCAGTACTTC. This encodes CASSSTWRGDSYEQYF.

This sequence joins TRBV4-3 and TRBJ1-1; D is unresolved. CDR1 LGHNA and CDR2 YSLEER come from the germline V gene. Deletions cut 4 bases from V and 0 bases from J, with 9 bases between. The CDR3 totals 14 residues. The CDR3 region has the DNA TGCGCCAGCAGCCGTGAGGCGGTGAACACTGAAGCTTTCTTT. As protein: CASSREAVNTEAFF.

This clonotype was counted only a few times. CDR3 bases: TGTGCCAGCAGCGCACCCGGGACAGTGGGCCCTGGCTACACCTTC. It codes for CASSAPGTVGPGYTF. The chain recombines TRBV5-6 with TRBJ1-2, with 7 bases that match TRBD1. J gave up 7 bases and V 4 bases, and 13 bases lay outside the gene matches. CDR3 size: 15 residues. Germline-derived CDR1 and CDR2 are SGHDT and YYEEEE.

This clonotype was counted between two and nine times. The genes are TRBV6-2 or TRBV6-3 and TRBJ2-6; TRBD1 or TRBD2 may be the D gene (5 bases each). Germline V CDR1 and CDR2: MNHEY, SVGEGT. The CDR3 totals 21 residues. V lost 6 bases to trimming and J lost 4 bases, with 31 bases between them. DNA for the CDR3: TGTGCCAGCAGACGCCCGGGACGGAGTTTCTGGGGCCAACCAGGGGCCAACGTCCTGACTTTC. This sequence encodes CASRRPGRSFWGQPGANVLTF.

A few counts support this clonotype. This chain links TRBV18 with TRBJ1-4; no clear D gene. The CDR3 has 14 residues. V dropped 6 bases and J dropped 0 bases, with 8 bases sitting between them. Germline loops: CDR1 KGHSH, CDR2 LQKENI. CDR3 nucleotide sequence: TGTGCCAGCTCCCCGGCAGCAACTAATGAAAAACTGTTTTTT. Translating gives CASSPAATNEKLFF.

This chain links TRBV29-1 with TRBJ2-1; 7 bases align to TRBD1. Trimming removed 7 bases from V and 3 bases from J; junction bases left unmatched: 3. This CDR3 has 12 residues. CDR1 is SQVTM, CDR2 ANQGSEA, per germline. The CDR3 DNA reads as TGCAGCGGGGACAGAGACTACAATGAGCAGTTCTTC. It codes for CSGDRDYNEQFF.

The chain couples TRBV7-2 to TRBJ2-3; 9 nucleotides align to TRBD1. This CDR3 spans 15 amino acids. CDR1 is SGHTA, CDR2 FQGNSA, per germline. V was pared by 6 bases and J by 1 base, with 5 bases of the junction left unmatched. CDR3 loop: CASRIQGAGTDTQYF. The CDR3 coding sequence is TGTGCCAGCAGAATACAGGGGGCCGGCACAGATACGCAGTATTTT.

There are a few counts of this clonotype. The V and J genes are TRBV12-3 or TRBV12-4 and TRBJ2-1; tentative D call: TRBD2 (6 bases). Trimming removed 6 bases from V and 6 bases from J, with 12 bases in between. The CDR3 is made up of 13 amino acids. The CDR3 nucleotides are TGTGCCAGCAGGCAATCCGGGAGCAATGAGCAGTTCTTC. Translation: CASRQSGSNEQFF.

This chain uses TRBV4-2 with TRBJ2-7; perhaps TRBD2 as D (5 bases). Trimming left V 0 bases short and J 3 bases short, with 15 bases between. The germline CDR1 and CDR2 sequences are LGHNA and YNFKEQ. The length of the CDR3 is 16 residues. DNA for the CDR3: TGTGCCAGCAGCCAAGAGGTCCTTATTGGGAGCTACGAGCAGTACTTC. It specifies CASSQEVLIGSYEQYF.

This clonotype was recorded many times. The chain has TRBV4-1 and TRBJ1-2; D is possibly TRBD1 (5 bases). Trimming shortened V by 0 bases and J by 8 bases, and 16 bases separated the two germline ends. Germline V gene data show CDR1 as MGHRA and CDR2 as YSYEKL. The CDR3 is 15 residues long. The CDR3 region is CASSQEAFRAGGYTF. CDR3 DNA: TGCGCCAGCAGCCAAGAAGCCTTTAGGGCAGGGGGCTACACCTTC.

This clonotype was detected a few times. The J gene is TRBJ2-6, the V gene TRBV5-1; D not certain. The germline gives CDR1 SGHRS, CDR2 YFSETQ. The CDR3 is 16 amino acids. The V end was cut by 3 bases, the J end by 0 bases, with 10 bases between. CDR3 protein: CASSSGSLSGANVLTF. The CDR3 nucleotides read TGCGCCAGCAGCTCCGGAAGCCTCTCTGGGGCCAACGTCCTGACTTTC.